This T cell receptor beta chain was captured by sequencing in a study of T cell responses to AZD1222 COVID-19 vaccine. Study details: Analyses pooled second doses at about 4 or about 12 weeks.

Points on this clone: One end of the junction does not line up with germline, which may come from a read error.

Produced via immunoSEQ multiplex PCR; TCRdb's table is partial and in-frame only. Of 130,000 or so clones listed, 85% to 90% are singletons. The sequencing used peripheral blood, collected on day 0 of AZD1222 vaccination. The source is an adult in good health.

In DNA form, the CDR3 reads TGTGCCAGCAGCCCACTAGCGGGGGCCAACACCGGGGGGCTGTTTTTT. Translation: CASSPLAGANTGGLFF. This chain connects TRBV5-4 to TRBJ2-2; 11 bases align to TRBD2. Germline V CDR1 and CDR2: SGHNT, YYREEE (reference sequence). The CDR3 runs to 16 residues.